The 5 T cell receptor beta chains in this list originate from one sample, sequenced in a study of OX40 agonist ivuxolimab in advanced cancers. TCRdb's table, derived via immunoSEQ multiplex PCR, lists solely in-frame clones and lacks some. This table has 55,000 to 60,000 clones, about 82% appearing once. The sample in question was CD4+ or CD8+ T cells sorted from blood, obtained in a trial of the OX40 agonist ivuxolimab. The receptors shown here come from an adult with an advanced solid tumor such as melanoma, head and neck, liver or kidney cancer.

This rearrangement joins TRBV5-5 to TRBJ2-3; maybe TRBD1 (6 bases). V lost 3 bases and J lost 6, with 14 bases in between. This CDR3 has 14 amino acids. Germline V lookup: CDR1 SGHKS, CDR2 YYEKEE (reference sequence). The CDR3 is CASSSGQLVDTQYF. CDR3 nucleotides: TGTGCCAGCAGCTCCGGACAGTTGGTGGATACGCAGTATTTT.

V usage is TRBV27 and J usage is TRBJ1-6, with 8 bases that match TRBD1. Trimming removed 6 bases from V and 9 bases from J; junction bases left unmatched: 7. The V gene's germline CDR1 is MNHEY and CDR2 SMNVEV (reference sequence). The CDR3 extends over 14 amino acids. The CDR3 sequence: CASSLDREGSPLHF. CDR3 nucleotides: TGTGCCAGCAGCCTGGACAGGGAAGGTTCACCCCTCCACTTT.

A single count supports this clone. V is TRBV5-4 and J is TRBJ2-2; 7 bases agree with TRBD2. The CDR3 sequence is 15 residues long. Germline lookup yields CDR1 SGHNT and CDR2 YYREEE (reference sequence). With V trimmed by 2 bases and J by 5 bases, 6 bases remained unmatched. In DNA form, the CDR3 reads TGTGCCAGCAGCTTAGGCGGGAGTGGGACCGGGGAGCTGTTTTTT. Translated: CASSLGGSGTGELFF.

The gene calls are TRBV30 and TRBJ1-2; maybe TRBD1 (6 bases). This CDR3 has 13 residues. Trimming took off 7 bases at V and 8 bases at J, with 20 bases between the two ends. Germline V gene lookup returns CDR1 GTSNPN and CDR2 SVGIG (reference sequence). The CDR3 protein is CASLVGGQGGYTF. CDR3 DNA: TGTGCCTCACTTGTCGGGGGGCAGGGAGGCTACACCTTC.

The CDR3 is CASSYGLADDLGGELFF. CDR3 in DNA: TGTGCCAGCAGTTACGGGTTAGCGGACGATTTGGGCGGGGAGCTGTTTTTT. The chain links TRBV27 to TRBJ2-2; D possibly corresponds to TRBD2 (6 bases). The CDR3 length is 17 residues. CDR1 and CDR2 (germline): MNHEY, SMNVEV (reference sequence). V was shortened by 4 bases and J by 7 bases, with 22 bases between the two germline ends.